Below are 9 T cell receptor beta chains sequenced from a single sample in a study of TIL therapy for anti-PD-1-resistant metastatic lung cancer. This was the immunoSEQ v3 assay. The method was immunoSEQ multiplex PCR; TCRdb's version includes in-frame clones alone and lacks a portion of them. The data contain about 60,000 clones, roughly two thirds of them singletons. This sample's time point: pre-treatment sample, taken before nivolumab and TIL therapy. This sample comprised blood, obtained at baseline. All receptors derive from a person aged 25-79 years with non-small cell lung cancer.

The rearrangement links TRBV29-1 to TRBJ2-3; D is perhaps TRBD1 or TRBD2 (5 bases each). The CDR3 consists of 15 residues. Looked up from germline, CDR1 is SQVTM and CDR2 is ANQGSEA. The V and J ends lost 5 bases and 0 bases respectively, with 15 bases between them. The CDR3 bases are TGCAGCGTTTGGGGCGTCGGCGGGAGCACAGATACGCAGTATTTT. Translated, it gives CSVWGVGGSTDTQYF.

The rearrangement uses TRBV5-1 and TRBJ2-5, with D hard to call. Germline values: CDR1 SGHRS, CDR2 YFSETQ. Trimming stripped 1 base from V and 2 bases from J, with 9 bases between. The CDR3 has 14 residues. The CDR3 DNA reads as TGCGCCAGCAGCTTGAACGGCCCACAAGAGACCCAGTACTTC. Its translation is CASSLNGPQETQYF.

This chain links TRBV5-1 with TRBJ2-5; D uncertain. V shed 2 bases and J shed 4 bases, with 9 bases lying between them. The germline V gene has CDR1 SGHRS and CDR2 YFSETQ. The CDR3 runs 13 residues. CDR3 loop: CASSLGRGETQYF. DNA of the CDR3: TGCGCCAGCAGCTTAGGGCGCGGAGAGACCCAGTACTTC.

This sequence joins TRBV7-2 and TRBJ2-7, with TRBD2 as a possible D gene (7 bases). V was shortened by 6 bases and J by 4 bases, with 19 bases between the two germline ends. The germline V gene encodes CDR1 SGHTA and CDR2 FQGNSA. The CDR3 totals 15 residues. Here the CDR3 reads CASRPSGGRVYEQYF. Here the CDR3 DNA reads TGTGCCAGCAGACCCTCCGGGGGGCGCGTTTACGAGCAGTACTTC.

The chain has TRBV11-3 and TRBJ1-4; no clear D. This CDR3 spans 15 amino acids. Per germline, CDR1 SGHNT and CDR2 YENEEA. The V and J ends lost 2 bases and 0 bases respectively, with 7 bases between them. Here the CDR3 DNA reads TGTGCCAGCAGCTTACAAGCTGCAACTAATGAAAAACTGTTTTTT. Amino acids: CASSLQAATNEKLFF.

This clone was seen once. The chain is built from TRBV5-8 and TRBJ1-1; 8 positions agree with TRBD1. CDR3 size: 17 residues. J gave up 4 bases and V 0 bases, and 11 bases lay outside the gene matches. CDR1 and CDR2 from the germline V gene are SGHTS and YDEGEE. The CDR3 sequence: CASSLERRGRVRTEAFF. The CDR3, as DNA: TGTGCCAGCAGCTTGGAGCGCAGGGGGCGCGTTCGCACTGAAGCTTTCTTT.

This clone appeared a single time. The V and J genes are TRBV9 and TRBJ2-1; D is perhaps TRBD2 (5 bases). Germline V gene data show CDR1 as SGDLS and CDR2 as YYNGEE. Trimming stripped 2 bases from V and 0 bases from J, with 18 bases between. CDR3 length: 18 residues. CDR3 region: CASSVGWAGRSSYNEQFF. DNA of the CDR3: TGTGCCAGCAGCGTCGGGTGGGCGGGCCGAAGCTCCTACAATGAGCAGTTCTTC.

The V call is TRBV21-1, the J call TRBJ2-7; the D call of TRBD1 is as the table states it, not checked on the DNA. TRBV21-1 is assigned pseudogene status. The CDR3 totals 18 residues. CDR3 amino acids: CASRARDRMLGTSYEQYF. CDR3 nucleotide sequence: TGTGCCAGCAGGGCCCGGGACAGGATGTTAGGTACTAGCTACGAGCAGTACTTC.

This chain links TRBV11-2 with TRBJ2-2; 8 bases map to TRBD1. The CDR3 loop spans 14 amino acids. V was clipped by 10 bases and J by 3 bases; unmatched bases: 7. Germline CDR1 SGHAT, CDR2 FQNNGV. CDR3 sequence reads: CATRDRIDTGELFF. Here the CDR3 DNA reads TGTGCCACCCGGGACAGGATAGACACCGGGGAGCTGTTTTTT.